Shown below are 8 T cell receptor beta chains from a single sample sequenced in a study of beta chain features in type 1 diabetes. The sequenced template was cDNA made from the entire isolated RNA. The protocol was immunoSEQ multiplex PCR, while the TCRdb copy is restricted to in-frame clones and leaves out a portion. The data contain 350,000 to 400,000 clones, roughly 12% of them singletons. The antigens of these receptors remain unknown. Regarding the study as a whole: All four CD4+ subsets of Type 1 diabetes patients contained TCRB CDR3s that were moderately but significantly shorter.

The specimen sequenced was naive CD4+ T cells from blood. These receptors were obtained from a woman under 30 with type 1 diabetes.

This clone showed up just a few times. CDR3 loop: CAWSVIVAAGELFF. For the CDR3, the DNA is TGTGCCTGGAGTGTAATTGTTGCGGCCGGGGAGCTGTTTTTT. The rearrangement links TRBV30 to TRBJ2-2; no firm D call. V was cut by 0 bases and J by 6 bases, with 11 bases left in between. The CDR3 length is 14 residues. Germline lookup yields CDR1 GTSNPN and CDR2 SVGIG (reference sequence).

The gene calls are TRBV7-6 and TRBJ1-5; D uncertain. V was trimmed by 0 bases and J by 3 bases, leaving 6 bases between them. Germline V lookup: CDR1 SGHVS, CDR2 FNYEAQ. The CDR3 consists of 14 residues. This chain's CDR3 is CASSLAPINQPQHF. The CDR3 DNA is TGTGCCAGCAGCTTAGCCCCTATCAATCAGCCCCAGCATTTT.

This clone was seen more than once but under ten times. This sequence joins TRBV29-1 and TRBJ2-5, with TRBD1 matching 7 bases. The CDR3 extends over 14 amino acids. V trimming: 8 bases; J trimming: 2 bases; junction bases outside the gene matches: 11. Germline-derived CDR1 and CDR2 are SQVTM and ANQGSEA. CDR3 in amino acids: CSLRSGGIQETQYF. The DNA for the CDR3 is TGCAGCCTGCGGTCAGGGGGTATTCAAGAGACCCAGTACTTC.

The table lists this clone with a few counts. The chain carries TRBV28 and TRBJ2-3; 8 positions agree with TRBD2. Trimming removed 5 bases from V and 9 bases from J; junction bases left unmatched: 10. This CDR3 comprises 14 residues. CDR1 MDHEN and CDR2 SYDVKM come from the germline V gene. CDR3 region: CASSPGGVAGTQYF. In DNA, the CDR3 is TGTGCCAGCAGTCCGGGGGGGGTGGCCGGCACGCAGTATTTT. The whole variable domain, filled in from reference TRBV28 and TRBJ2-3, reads DVKVTQSSRYLVKRTGEKVFLECVQDMDHENMFWYRQDPGLGLRLIYFSYDVKMKEKGDIPEGYSVSREKKERFSLILESASTNQTSMYLCASSPGGVAGTQYFGPGTRLTVL.

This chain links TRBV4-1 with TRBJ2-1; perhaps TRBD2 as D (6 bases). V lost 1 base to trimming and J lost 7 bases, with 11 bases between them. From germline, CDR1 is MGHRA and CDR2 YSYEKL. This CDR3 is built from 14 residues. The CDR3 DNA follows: TGCGCCAGCAGCCAAGTGGAGGGCGGGAATGAGCAGTTCTTC. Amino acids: CASSQVEGGNEQFF.

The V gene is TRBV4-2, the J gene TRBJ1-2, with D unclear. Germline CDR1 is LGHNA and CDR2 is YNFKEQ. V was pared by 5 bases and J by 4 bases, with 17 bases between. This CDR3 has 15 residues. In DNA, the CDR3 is TGTGCCAGCAGCTCAGCTGGCCTCCGGGGCTATGGCTACACCTTC. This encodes CASSSAGLRGYGYTF.

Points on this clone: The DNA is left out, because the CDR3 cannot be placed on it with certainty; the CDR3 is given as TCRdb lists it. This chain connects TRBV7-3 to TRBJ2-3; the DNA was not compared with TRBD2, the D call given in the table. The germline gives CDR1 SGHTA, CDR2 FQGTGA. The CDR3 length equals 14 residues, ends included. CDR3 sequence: CASSSSGISDTQYF.

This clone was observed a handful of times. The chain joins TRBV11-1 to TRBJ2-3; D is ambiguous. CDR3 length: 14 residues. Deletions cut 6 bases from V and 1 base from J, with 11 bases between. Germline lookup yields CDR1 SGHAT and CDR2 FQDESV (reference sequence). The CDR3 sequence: CASSVSGGTDTQYF. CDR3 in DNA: TGTGCCAGCAGTGTGAGTGGAGGCACAGATACGCAGTATTTT.